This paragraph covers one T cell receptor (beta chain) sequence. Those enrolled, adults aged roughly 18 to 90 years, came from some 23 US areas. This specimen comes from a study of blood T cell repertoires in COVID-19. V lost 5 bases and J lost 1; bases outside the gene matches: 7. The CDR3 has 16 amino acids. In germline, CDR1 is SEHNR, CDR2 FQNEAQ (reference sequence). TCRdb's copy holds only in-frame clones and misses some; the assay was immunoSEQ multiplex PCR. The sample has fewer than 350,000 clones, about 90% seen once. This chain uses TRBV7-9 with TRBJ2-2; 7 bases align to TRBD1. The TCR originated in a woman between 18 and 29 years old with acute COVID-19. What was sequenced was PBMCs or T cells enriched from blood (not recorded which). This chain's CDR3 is CASSARRQGNTGELFF. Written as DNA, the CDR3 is TGTGCCAGCAGCGCACGACGACAGGGGAACACCGGGGAGCTGTTTTTT.